Listed here are 24 T cell receptor beta chains from one sample, sequenced in a study of T-cell reconstitution after alpha-beta-depleted transplantation in children. The library targeted TCRbeta and was prepared with unique molecular identifiers. TCRdb reanalysed the PCR reads using MiXCR and keeps one entry per CDR3 protein. The profile shows a few hundred thousand distinct CDR3 sequences, around 46% of them singletons. Here the sequenced sample was PBMCs, taken before TCRalphabeta/CD19-depleted stem cell transplant. Receptors were obtained from a girl aged 2-9 years with aplastic anemia, due to receive a stem cell transplant.

V gene TRBV4-1 combines with J gene TRBJ2-7; TRBD2 agrees at 9 bases. Per germline, CDR1 MGHRA and CDR2 YSYEKL. V was clipped by 1 base and J by 6 bases; unmatched bases: 10. CDR3 size: 16 residues. The DNA for the CDR3 is TGCGCCAGCAGCCAAGTAGCGGGGGCTAGGGGCGCCGAGCAGTACTTC. It translates to CASSQVAGARGAEQYF.

The table lists this clonotype with a few counts. This sequence joins TRBV12-3 or TRBV12-4 and TRBJ1-5, with a weak D call TRBD1 (5 bases). V lost 3 bases and J 1 base, leaving 16 bases between the germline ends. This CDR3 comprises 17 residues. The CDR3 DNA sequence: TGTGCCAGCAGTTTTTTCCCGGGACTCGTAAGCAATCAGCCCCAGCATTTT. The encoded protein is CASSFFPGLVSNQPQHF.

The chain joins TRBV20-1 to TRBJ2-3; 12 nucleotides align to TRBD2. V lost 5 bases and J lost 6; bases outside the gene matches: 12. The CDR3 totals 16 residues. Germline V CDR1 and CDR2: DFQATT, SNEGSKA (reference sequence). Here the CDR3 DNA reads TGCAGTGCTGACCCTAGACTAGCGGGAGCAATGGATACGCAGTATTTT. This translates into CSADPRLAGAMDTQYF.

This clonotype was found once. The chain uses TRBV24-1 and TRBJ2-7; TRBD2 matches at 11 bases. Trimming removed 4 bases from V and 3 bases from J; junction bases left unmatched: 4. The CDR3 consists of 15 residues. Germline loops: CDR1 KGHDR, CDR2 SFDVKD. CDR3 nucleotides: TGTGCCACCAGTGACGCTAGCGGGGGGTTCTACGAGCAGTACTTC. Protein product: CATSDASGGFYEQYF.

The chain has TRBV20-1 and TRBJ1-4; 7 bases are a match to TRBD1. V shed 1 base and J 0 bases; nucleotides not matched to a gene: 20. The length of the CDR3 is 21 residues. CDR1 DFQATT and CDR2 SNEGSKA come from the germline V gene (reference sequence). In DNA, the CDR3 is TGCAGTGCTAGAGGGTATCGTGGGATTGGGGGACAGAGCGCAACTAATGAAAAACTGTTTTTT. It codes for CSARGYRGIGGQSATNEKLFF.

There are many counts of this clonotype. The J gene is TRBJ2-1, the V gene TRBV5-1; 9 bases match TRBD2. The CDR3 loop spans 16 amino acids. V was clipped by 0 bases and J by 6 bases; unmatched bases: 7. Germline V gene lookup returns CDR1 SGHRS and CDR2 YFSETQ. The CDR3 nucleotides are TGCGCCAGCAGCTTGGTTGGCGCGGGAGGGGGCAATGAGCAGTTCTTC. This translates into CASSLVGAGGGNEQFF.

In this sample, this clonotype turned up a few times. The chain joins TRBV28 to TRBJ1-2; tentative D call: TRBD1 (5 bases). The germline V gene encodes CDR1 MDHEN and CDR2 SYDVKM. The CDR3 has 15 residues. The ends were cut back, 3 bases at V and 4 bases at J, with 15 bases in the middle. Here the CDR3 reads CASSFQGEGPYGYTF. CDR3 sequence (DNA): TGTGCCAGCAGTTTCCAGGGCGAGGGACCCTATGGCTACACCTTC.

This clonotype was recorded a few times. The chain uses TRBV28 and TRBJ1-2; D is perhaps TRBD1 (6 bases). V was trimmed by 7 bases and J by 3 bases, leaving 21 bases between them. This CDR3 region has 16 residues. Germline CDR1 reads MDHEN; CDR2 reads SYDVKM. CDR3 region: CASTSRGGGNDYGYTF. In DNA, the CDR3 is TGTGCCAGCACCTCGAGGGGGGGCGGGAATGACTATGGCTACACCTTC.

This chain uses TRBV5-6 with TRBJ2-1, with TRBD2 matching over 8 bases. The germline V gene has CDR1 SGHDT and CDR2 YYEEEE. This CDR3 contains 15 residues. Trimming removed 7 bases from V and 4 bases from J; junction bases left unmatched: 10. The CDR3 bases are TGTGCCAGCGGTCCTCCAGCGGGAGTGTACAATGAGCAGTTCTTC. It encodes CASGPPAGVYNEQFF.

The gene calls are TRBV5-6 and TRBJ2-7, with 8 bases aligning to TRBD2. CDR1 and CDR2 (germline): SGHDT, YYEEEE. V lost 7 bases and J lost 2; bases outside the gene matches: 8. The CDR3 sequence is 14 residues long. The CDR3 reads CASDHSGGPYEQYF. The DNA for the CDR3 is TGTGCCAGCGACCACTCGGGAGGGCCCTACGAGCAGTACTTC.

This clonotype appeared many times. The CDR3 loop is CASSYSRGRGMGEAFF. The CDR3 DNA follows: TGTGCCAGCAGTTACTCGAGGGGGAGGGGGATGGGTGAAGCTTTCTTT. The chain links TRBV6-5 to TRBJ1-1, with TRBD1 as a possible D gene (6 bases). The germline gives CDR1 MNHEY, CDR2 SVGAGI. Deletions cut 0 bases from V and 7 bases from J, with 18 bases between. This CDR3 has 16 amino acids.

This clonotype was counted ten times or more. This rearrangement joins TRBV25-1 to TRBJ1-2; perhaps TRBD1 as D (5 bases). The CDR3 contains 15 residues. Germline V gene lookup returns CDR1 MGHDK and CDR2 SYGVNS. V was cut by 4 bases and J by 2 bases, with 14 bases left in between. CDR3: CASSGPIGGNYGYTF. For the CDR3, the DNA is TGTGCCAGCAGTGGACCCATCGGGGGGAACTATGGCTACACCTTC.

This clonotype was observed a few times. The chain employs TRBV7-9 and TRBJ2-2; D remains ambiguous. The CDR3 totals 14 residues. Germline V CDR1 and CDR2: SEHNR, FQNEAQ (reference sequence). With 6 bases removed from V and 3 bases from J, the gap between germline ends came to 11 bases. Here the CDR3 DNA reads TGTGCCAGCAGTTCGCGGTCCTACACCGGGGAGCTGTTTTTT. It yields the protein CASSSRSYTGELFF.

This clonotype was observed a few times. The chain combines TRBV6-2 or TRBV6-3 with TRBJ1-1; no definite D call. Per germline, CDR1 MNHEY and CDR2 SVGEGT. This CDR3 is 15 amino acids long. V shed 2 bases and J shed 0 bases, with 10 bases lying between them. Here the CDR3 reads CASSYPGRVNTEAFF. The CDR3 DNA reads TGTGCCAGCAGTTACCCTGGACGGGTGAACACTGAAGCTTTCTTT.

This clonotype turned up a few times. The rearrangement joins TRBV6-1 to TRBJ2-5, with 9 positions matching TRBD2. Germline CDR1 reads MNHNS; CDR2 reads SASEGT. V dropped 2 bases and J dropped 2; count of bases not matched to a gene: 9. This CDR3 spans 17 amino acids. CDR3 DNA sequence: TGTGCCAGCAGTGAACCGGCACTAGCGGGTGATCAAGAGACCCAGTACTTC. Its translation: CASSEPALAGDQETQYF.

At least ten counts were recorded for this clonotype. The V call is TRBV29-1, the J call TRBJ2-7; no firm D call. The CDR3 runs to 12 residues. Germline CDR1 SQVTM, CDR2 ANQGSEA. V lost 4 bases to trimming and J lost 0 bases, with 7 bases between them. CDR3 nucleotide sequence: TGCAGCGTTGGCCGGGCCTCCTACGAGCAGTACTTC. It encodes CSVGRASYEQYF.

This chain uses TRBV6-5 with TRBJ1-4, with a possible D match to TRBD1 (5 bases). Trimming shortened V by 7 bases and J by 5 bases, and 8 bases separated the two germline ends. Germline V gene sequence: CDR1 MNHEY, CDR2 SVGAGI. CDR3 length: 12 amino acids. The CDR3: CASTTGNEKLFF. The CDR3 nucleotides are TGTGCCAGCACCACAGGAAATGAAAAACTGTTTTTT.

This clonotype was seen many times. V gene TRBV3-1 combines with J gene TRBJ1-2, with D possibly TRBD1 on 6 matching bases. The CDR3 contains 14 residues. Germline V gene data show CDR1 as LGHDT and CDR2 as YNNKEL (reference sequence). V was pared by 2 bases and J by 2 bases, with 9 bases between. The CDR3 sequence is CASSQRDRNYGYTF. DNA for the CDR3: TGTGCCAGCAGCCAACGAGACAGGAACTATGGCTACACCTTC.

This clonotype has only a few counts. V gene TRBV6-1 combines with J gene TRBJ2-7; no clear D. CDR3 length: 13 amino acids. The ends were cut back, 2 bases at V and 2 bases at J, with 7 bases in the middle. CDR1 and CDR2 (germline): MNHNS, SASEGT. This CDR3 is CASSERHPYEQYF. CDR3 nucleotides: TGTGCCAGCAGTGAAAGACATCCCTACGAGCAGTACTTC.

This chain connects TRBV5-1 to TRBJ2-3, with D unclear. Germline CDR1 is SGHRS and CDR2 is YFSETQ. The CDR3 is made up of 15 amino acids. V was cut by 2 bases and J by 2 bases, with 12 bases left in between. The CDR3 loop reads CASSLGRIDTDTQYF. For the CDR3, the DNA is TGCGCCAGCAGCTTAGGGCGGATAGACACAGATACGCAGTATTTT.

This clonotype was recorded at least ten times. V and J are TRBV5-1 and TRBJ2-2, with TRBD1 matching 10 bases. V shed 4 bases and J 0 bases; nucleotides not matched to a gene: 3. This CDR3 is 16 amino acids long. Germline CDR1 is SGHRS and CDR2 is YFSETQ. The CDR3 region has the DNA TGCGCCAGCAGCGCCGGACAGGGGGCGAACACCGGGGAGCTGTTTTTT. Translated, it gives CASSAGQGANTGELFF.

The genes are TRBV12-3 or TRBV12-4 and TRBJ2-1, with D maybe TRBD1 (6 bases). CDR3 length: 14 residues. Trimming took 2 bases from V and 2 from J, leaving 7 bases between them. DNA of the CDR3: TGTGCCAGCAGTTTAAGACAGGCCTACAATGAGCAGTTCTTC. Amino acid sequence: CASSLRQAYNEQFF.

This clonotype was recorded a few times. The V and J genes are TRBV27 and TRBJ2-5, with D perhaps being TRBD1 or TRBD2 (5 bases each). Trimming shortened V by 11 bases and J by 3 bases, and 19 bases separated the two germline ends. The CDR3 sequence is 14 residues long. CDR1 and CDR2 from the germline V gene are MNHEY and SMNVEV (reference sequence). CDR3 sequence: CASRGAPGEETQYF. CDR3 bases: TGTGCCTCACGGGGCGCCCCTGGAGAAGAGACCCAGTACTTC.

This clonotype was detected many times. This sequence joins TRBV7-2 and TRBJ2-7, with 9 bases identical to TRBD2. The CDR3 is made up of 13 amino acids. CDR1 is SGHTA, CDR2 FQGNSA, per germline. The trim removed 4 bases at V and 3 bases at J, leaving 1 base unmatched. CDR3 sequence (DNA): TGTGCCAGCAGCTGGACTAGCGTCTACGAGCAGTACTTC. The encoded protein is CASSWTSVYEQYF.